This TCR beta chain was sequenced in a study of technical replicates of blood from several donors. Per the germline V gene, CDR1 is SGHRS and CDR2 is YFSETQ. V lost 4 bases and J lost 2, with 16 bases in between. CDR3 length equals 15 residues. Using immunoSEQ multiplex PCR, the repertoire was profiled, and TCRdb retains in-frame clones only, with some absent. The table records under 35,000 clones, roughly 92% of them present only once. The sample taken for sequencing was PBMCs. The chain employs TRBV5-1 and TRBJ2-7; D is possibly TRBD1 (7 bases). The clonotype was recovered from a human donor in good health. Some clones in this sample may be carry-over from other donors' samples. The CDR3 protein is CASSLPGRGAYEQYF. CDR3 DNA: TGCGCCAGCAGCCTACCCGGCAGGGGGGCCTACGAGCAGTACTTC.